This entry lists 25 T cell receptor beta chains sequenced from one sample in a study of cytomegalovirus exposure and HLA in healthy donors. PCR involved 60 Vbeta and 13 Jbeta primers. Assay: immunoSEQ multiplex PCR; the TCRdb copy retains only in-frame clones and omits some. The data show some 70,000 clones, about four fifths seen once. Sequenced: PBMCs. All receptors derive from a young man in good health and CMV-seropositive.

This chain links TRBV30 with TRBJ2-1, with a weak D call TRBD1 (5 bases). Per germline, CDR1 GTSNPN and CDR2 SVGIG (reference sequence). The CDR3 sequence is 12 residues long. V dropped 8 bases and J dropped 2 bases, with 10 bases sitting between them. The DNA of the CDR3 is TGTGCCGGACAAGCTACCTACAATGAGCAGTTCTTC. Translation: CAGQATYNEQFF.

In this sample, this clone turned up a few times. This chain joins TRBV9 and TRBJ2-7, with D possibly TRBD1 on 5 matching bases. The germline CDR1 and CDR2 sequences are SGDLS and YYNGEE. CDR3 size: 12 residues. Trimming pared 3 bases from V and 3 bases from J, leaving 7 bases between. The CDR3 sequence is CASSADSYEQYF. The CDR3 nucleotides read TGTGCCAGCAGCGCCGACAGCTACGAGCAGTACTTC.

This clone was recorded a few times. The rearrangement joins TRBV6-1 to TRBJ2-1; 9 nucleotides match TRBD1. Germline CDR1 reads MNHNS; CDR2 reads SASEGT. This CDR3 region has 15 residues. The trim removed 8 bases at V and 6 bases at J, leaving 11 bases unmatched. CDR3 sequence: CASPTPGQGGNEQFF. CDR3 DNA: TGTGCCAGCCCCACACCGGGACAGGGAGGCAATGAGCAGTTCTTC.

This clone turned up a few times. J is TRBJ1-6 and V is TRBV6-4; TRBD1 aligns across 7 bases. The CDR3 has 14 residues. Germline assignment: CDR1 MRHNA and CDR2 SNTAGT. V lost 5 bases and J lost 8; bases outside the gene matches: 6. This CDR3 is CASSFDREDSPLHF. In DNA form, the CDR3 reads TGTGCCAGCAGTTTCGACAGGGAGGATTCACCCCTCCACTTT.

The CDR3 DNA follows: TGCGCCAGCAGCCAAGATGGGACAGGGTCGACCGGAGGCTACACCTTC. Its protein product is CASSQDGTGSTGGYTF. This chain joins TRBV4-1 and TRBJ1-2; TRBD1 aligns across 9 bases. Germline V gene data show CDR1 as MGHRA and CDR2 as YSYEKL. This CDR3 spans 16 amino acids. V trimming: 0 bases; J trimming: 8 bases; junction bases outside the gene matches: 10.

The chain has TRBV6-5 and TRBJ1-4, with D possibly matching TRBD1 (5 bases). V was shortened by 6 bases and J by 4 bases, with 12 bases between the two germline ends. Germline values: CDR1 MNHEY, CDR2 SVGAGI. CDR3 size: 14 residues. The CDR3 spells CASSLGQFNEKLFF. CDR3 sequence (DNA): TGTGCCAGCAGCCTGGGGCAGTTTAATGAAAAACTGTTTTTT.

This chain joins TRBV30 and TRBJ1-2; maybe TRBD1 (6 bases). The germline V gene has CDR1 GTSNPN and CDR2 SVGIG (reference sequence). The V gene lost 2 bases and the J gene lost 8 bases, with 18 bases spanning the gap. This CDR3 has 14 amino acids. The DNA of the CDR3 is TGTGCCTGGAGTAAGCGTCAGGGGAGTAGAGGCTACACCTTC. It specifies CAWSKRQGSRGYTF.

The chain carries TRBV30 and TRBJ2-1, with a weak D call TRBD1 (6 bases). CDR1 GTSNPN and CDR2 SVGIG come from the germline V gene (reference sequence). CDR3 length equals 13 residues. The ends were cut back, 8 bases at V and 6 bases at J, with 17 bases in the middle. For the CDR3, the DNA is TGTGCCAGGCAGGGGCGAGTGCCCAATGAGCAGTTCTTC. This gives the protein CARQGRVPNEQFF.

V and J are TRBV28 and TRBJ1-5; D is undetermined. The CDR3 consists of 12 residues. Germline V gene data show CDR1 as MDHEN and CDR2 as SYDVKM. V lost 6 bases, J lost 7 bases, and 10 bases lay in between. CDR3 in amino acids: CASSLTVQPQHF. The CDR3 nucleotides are TGTGCCAGCAGCTTAACGGTCCAGCCCCAGCATTTT.

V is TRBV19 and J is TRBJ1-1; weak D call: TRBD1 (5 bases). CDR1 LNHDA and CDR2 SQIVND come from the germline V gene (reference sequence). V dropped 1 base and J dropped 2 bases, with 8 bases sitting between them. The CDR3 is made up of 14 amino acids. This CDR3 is CASSIGQSNTEAFF. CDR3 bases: TGTGCCAGTAGTATAGGACAGAGCAACACTGAAGCTTTCTTT.

The CDR3 sequence: CATRDRGLAQETQYF. The CDR3 coding sequence is TGTGCCACACGGGACAGGGGTTTGGCGCAAGAGACCCAGTACTTC. This chain connects TRBV10-3 to TRBJ2-5; 10 bases are shared with TRBD1. This CDR3 region has 15 residues. CDR1 is ENHRY, CDR2 SYGVKD, per germline. V lost 10 bases and J lost 2; bases outside the gene matches: 10.

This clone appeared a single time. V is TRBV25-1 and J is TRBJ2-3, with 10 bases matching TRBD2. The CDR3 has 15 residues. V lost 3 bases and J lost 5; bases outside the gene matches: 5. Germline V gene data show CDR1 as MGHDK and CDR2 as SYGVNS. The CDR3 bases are TGTGCCAGCAGTGAGCTAGCGGGAGCAAAAGATACGCAGTATTTT. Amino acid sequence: CASSELAGAKDTQYF.

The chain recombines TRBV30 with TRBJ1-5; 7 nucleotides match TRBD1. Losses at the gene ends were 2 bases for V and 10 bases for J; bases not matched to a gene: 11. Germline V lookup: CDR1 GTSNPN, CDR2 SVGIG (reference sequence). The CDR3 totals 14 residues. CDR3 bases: TGTGCCTGGAGTAAGAAACAGGGGACTGGTCCCCAGCATTTT. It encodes CAWSKKQGTGPQHF.

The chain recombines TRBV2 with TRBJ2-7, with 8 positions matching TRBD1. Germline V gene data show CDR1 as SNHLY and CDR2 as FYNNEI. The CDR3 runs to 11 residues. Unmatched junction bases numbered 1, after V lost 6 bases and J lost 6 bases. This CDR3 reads CASRQGAEQYF. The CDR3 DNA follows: TGTGCCAGCAGGCAGGGGGCCGAGCAGTACTTC. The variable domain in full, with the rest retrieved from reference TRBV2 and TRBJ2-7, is EPEVTQTPSHQVTQMGQEVILRCVPISNHLYFYWYRQILGQKVEFLVSFYNNEISEKSEIFDDQFSVERPDGSNFTLKIRSTKLEDSAMYFCASRQGAEQYFGPGTRLTVT.

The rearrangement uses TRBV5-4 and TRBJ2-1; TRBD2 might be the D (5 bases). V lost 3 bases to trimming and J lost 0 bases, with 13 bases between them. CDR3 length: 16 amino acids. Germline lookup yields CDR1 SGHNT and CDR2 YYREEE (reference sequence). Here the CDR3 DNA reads TGTGCCAGCAGCTCGGGAAAGCCGAGCTCCTACAATGAGCAGTTCTTC. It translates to CASSSGKPSSYNEQFF. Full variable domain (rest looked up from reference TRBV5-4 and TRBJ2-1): ETGVTQSPTHLIKTRGQQVTLRCSSQSGHNTVSWYQQALGQGPQFIFQYYREEENGRGNFPPRFSGLQFPNYSSELNVNALELDDSALYLCASSSGKPSSYNEQFFGPGTRLTVL.

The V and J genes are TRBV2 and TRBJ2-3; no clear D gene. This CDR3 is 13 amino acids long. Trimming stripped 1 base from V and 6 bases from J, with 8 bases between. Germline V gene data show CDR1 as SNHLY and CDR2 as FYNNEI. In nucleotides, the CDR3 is TGTGCCAGCAGTGAAGACCGGGTGGATACGCAGTATTTT. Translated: CASSEDRVDTQYF.

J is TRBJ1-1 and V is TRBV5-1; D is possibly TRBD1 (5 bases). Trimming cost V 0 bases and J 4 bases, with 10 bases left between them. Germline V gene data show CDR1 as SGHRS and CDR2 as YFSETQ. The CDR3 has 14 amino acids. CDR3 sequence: CASSLGGGVTEAFF. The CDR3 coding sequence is TGCGCCAGCAGCTTGGGTGGGGGGGTCACTGAAGCTTTCTTT.

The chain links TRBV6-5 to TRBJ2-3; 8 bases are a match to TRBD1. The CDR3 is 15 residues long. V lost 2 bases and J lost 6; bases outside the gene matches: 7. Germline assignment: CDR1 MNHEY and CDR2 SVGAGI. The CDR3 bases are TGTGCCAGCAGTTACGGGGACAGGTTAGAGGATACGCAGTATTTT. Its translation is CASSYGDRLEDTQYF.

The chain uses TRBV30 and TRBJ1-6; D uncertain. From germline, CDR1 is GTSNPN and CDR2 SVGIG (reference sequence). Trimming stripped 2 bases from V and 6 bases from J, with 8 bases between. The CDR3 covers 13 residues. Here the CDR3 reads CAWSPQLNSPLHF. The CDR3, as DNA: TGTGCCTGGAGTCCACAGCTTAATTCACCCCTCCACTTT.

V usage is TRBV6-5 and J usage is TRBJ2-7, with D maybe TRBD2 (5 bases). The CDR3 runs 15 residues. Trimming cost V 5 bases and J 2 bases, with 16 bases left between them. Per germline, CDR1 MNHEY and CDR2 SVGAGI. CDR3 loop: CASSPRAVSTYEQYF. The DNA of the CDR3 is TGTGCCAGCAGTCCGAGGGCGGTCTCAACCTACGAGCAGTACTTC.

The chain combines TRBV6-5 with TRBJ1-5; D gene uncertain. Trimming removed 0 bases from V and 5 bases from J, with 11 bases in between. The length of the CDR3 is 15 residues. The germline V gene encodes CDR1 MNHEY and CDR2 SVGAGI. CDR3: CASSYSGDRDQPQHF. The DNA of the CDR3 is TGTGCCAGCAGTTACTCGGGCGATCGAGATCAGCCCCAGCATTTT.

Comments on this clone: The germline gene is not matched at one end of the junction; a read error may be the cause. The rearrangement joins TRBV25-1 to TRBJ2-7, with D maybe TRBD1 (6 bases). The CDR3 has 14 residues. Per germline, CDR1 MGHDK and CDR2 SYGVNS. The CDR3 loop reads CASSVGGSSYGQYF. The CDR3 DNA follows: TGTGCCAGCAGTGTTGGGGGCTCCTCCTACGGGCAGTACTTC.

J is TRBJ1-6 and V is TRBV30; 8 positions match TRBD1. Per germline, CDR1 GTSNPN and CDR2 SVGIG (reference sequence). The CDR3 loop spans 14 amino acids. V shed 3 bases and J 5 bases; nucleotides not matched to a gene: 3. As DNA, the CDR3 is TGTGCCTGGAGCACGGGACAGGATAATTCACCCCTCCACTTT. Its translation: CAWSTGQDNSPLHF. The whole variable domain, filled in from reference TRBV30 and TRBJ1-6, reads SQTIHQWPATLVQPVGSPLSLECTVEGTSNPNLYWYRQAAGRGLQLLFYSVGIGQISSEVPQNLSASRPQDRQFILSSKKLLLSDSGFYLCAWSTGQDNSPLHFGNGTRLTVT.

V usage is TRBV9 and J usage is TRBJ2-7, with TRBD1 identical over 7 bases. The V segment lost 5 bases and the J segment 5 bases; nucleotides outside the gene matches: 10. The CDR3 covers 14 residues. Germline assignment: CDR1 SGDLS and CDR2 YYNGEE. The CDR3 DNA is TGTGCCAGCAGTGCCCTCGGGACAGCGAACGAGCAGTACTTC. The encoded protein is CASSALGTANEQYF.

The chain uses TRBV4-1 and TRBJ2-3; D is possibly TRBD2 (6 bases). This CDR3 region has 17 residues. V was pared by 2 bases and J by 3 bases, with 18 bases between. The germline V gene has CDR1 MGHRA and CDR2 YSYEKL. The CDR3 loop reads CASSQRGGGESTDTQYF. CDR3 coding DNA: TGCGCCAGCAGCCAAAGGGGTGGCGGGGAGAGTACAGATACGCAGTATTTT.